This TCR beta chain was profiled in a study of blood T cell repertoires in COVID-19. About the research overall: The cDNA or gDNA used as material had been derived from T cells, B-cell-depleted T cells, or PBMCs.

Repertoires were generated with immunoSEQ multiplex PCR, while TCRdb's copy carries only in-frame clones and drops some. The sample shows hundreds of thousands of clones, around nine tenths of them seen only once. Per the germline V gene, CDR1 is SGHTA and CDR2 is FQGNSA. The CDR3 has 14 residues. With 7 bases removed from V and 7 bases from J, the gap between germline ends came to 19 bases. Patients of the Seattle cohort, enrolled during active infection, were followed longitudinally. The source of this sequence is a woman in her 70s with COVID-19, enrolled during active disease. The sample consisted of peripheral blood. The gene calls are TRBV7-2 and TRBJ1-1; D not resolved. CDR3 sequence reads: CASTVGMGRVEAFF. The CDR3 coding sequence is TGTGCCAGCACCGTGGGCATGGGGAGGGTTGAAGCTTTCTTT.